A selection of T cell receptor beta chains follows, all from one sample in a study of T cell clonotyping in hematopoietic cell transplantation. The repertoire was sequenced with immunoSEQ multiplex PCR; TCRdb's copy has only in-frame clones and lacks some. This table holds about 43,000 clones, approximately 95% found once. Specimen: peripheral blood mononuclear cells. These receptors were collected from a man younger than 45 in good health. Some clones in this sample may be carry-over from other donors' samples. Each CDR3 is given with its conserved first and last residue. The D gene is left open where the match is weak.

J: TRBJ1-4
D: NA
length: 12
V: TRBV14
DNA: TGTGCCAGCAGCCAAGATTATGGAAAACTGTTTTTT
CDR3: CASSQDYGKLFF

J: TRBJ1-5
D: NA
length: 15
V: TRBV5-8
DNA: TGTGCCAGCAGCCCTGGAGGGACATCCAATCAGCCCCAGCATTTT
CDR3: CASSPGGTSNQPQHF

J: TRBJ1-4
D: NA
length: 15
V: TRBV10-3
DNA: TGTGCCATCAGTGCGGCGGGGCCAACTAATGAAAAACTGTTTTTT
CDR3: CAISAAGPTNEKLFF

J: TRBJ2-7
D: NA
length: 15
V: TRBV29-1
DNA: TGCAGCGTGACCCGGACACTCGGCAGCTCCTACGAGCAGTACTTC
CDR3: CSVTRTLGSSYEQYF

J: TRBJ1-1
D: NA
length: 13
V: TRBV5-4
DNA: TGTGCCAGCAGCTTGGTATCGAACACTGAAGCTTTCTTT
CDR3: CASSLVSNTEAFF

J: TRBJ1-2
D: NA
length: 14
V: TRBV5-1
DNA: TGCGCCAGCAGAGAAACTTACCGCCGCTATGGCTACACCTTC
CDR3: CASRETYRRYGYTF

J: TRBJ1-4
D: NA
length: 14
V: TRBV27
DNA: TGTGCCAGCAGTTGGGCAGGGCCTAATGAAAAACTGTTTTTT
CDR3: CASSWAGPNEKLFF

J: TRBJ2-2
D: NA
length: 13
V: TRBV4-1
DNA: TGCGCCAGCAGCCAAGTCTTCACCGGGGAGCTGTTTTTT
CDR3: CASSQVFTGELFF

J: TRBJ2-1
D: NA
length: 14
V: TRBV5-5
DNA: TGTGCCAGCAGCTTGTTGCAGGGCTACAATGAGCAGTTCTTC
CDR3: CASSLLQGYNEQFF

J: TRBJ2-7
D: TRBD2
length: 16
V: TRBV7-9
DNA: TGTGCCAGCAGCGACTTAGCGGGAGGGAGCTCCTACGAGCAGTACTTC
CDR3: CASSDLAGGSSYEQYF

J: TRBJ1-4
D: NA
length: 14
V: TRBV6-1
DNA: TGTGCCAGCACCACGCGGCCCTGGGGTGAAAAACTGTTTTTT
CDR3: CASTTRPWGEKLFF

J: TRBJ2-7
D: NA
length: 15
V: TRBV6-5
DNA: TGTGCCAGCGCCGACGGGACATCCAAAACCTACGAGCAGTACTTC
CDR3: CASADGTSKTYEQYF

J: TRBJ1-4
D: NA
length: 15
V: TRBV15
DNA: TGTGCCACCAGCAGAGAGGGAGCAACTAATGAAAAACTGTTTTTT
CDR3: CATSREGATNEKLFF

J: TRBJ1-1
D: NA
length: 16
V: TRBV19
DNA: TGTGCCAGTAGCCTAGACTCGGGAGCCTCGAACACTGAAGCTTTCTTT
CDR3: CASSLDSGASNTEAFF

J: TRBJ2-2
D: NA
length: 17
V: TRBV7-7
DNA: TGTGCTAGCAGCCGGCGACTTCCAAGCGGGAACACCGGGGAGCTGTTTTTT
CDR3: CASSRRLPSGNTGELFF

J: TRBJ2-5
D: NA
length: 15
V: TRBV11-3
DNA: TGTGCCAGCAGCTTAGGTTCAGGGTTGGTGGAGACCCAGTACTTC
CDR3: CASSLGSGLVETQYF

J: TRBJ1-1
D: TRBD1
length: 19
V: TRBV19
DNA: TGTGCCAGTAGTCCGGGACAGGGGTGGATAGGAACACTGAACACTGAAGCTTTCTTT
CDR3: CASSPGQGWIGTLNTEAFF